The TCR beta chain under discussion was sequenced for a study of T cell responses to AZD1222 COVID-19 vaccine. This table comes from immunoSEQ multiplex PCR, and its TCRdb copy is limited to in-frame clones, with some not included. The sample has approximately 50,000 clones, more than 70% seen once. The junction had 4 bases not matched to a gene; V was cut back by 2 bases and J by 8 bases. The CDR3 totals 15 residues. Germline V gene data show CDR1 as SGHAT and CDR2 as FQNNGV. In this sample, this clone turned up a few times. This TCR was recovered from an adult in good health. The chain employs TRBV11-2 and TRBJ2-1; 12 positions agree with TRBD2. Sequencing used peripheral blood, obtained on day 0 of MenACWY control vaccination. DNA for the CDR3: TGTGCCAGCAGCTTACTAGCGGGAGGGCGGGATGAGCAGTTCTTC. Its protein is CASSLLAGGRDEQFF.